These 10 T cell receptor beta chains were all obtained from the same sample, sequenced in a study of blood T cell repertoires in COVID-19. Repertoires were generated with immunoSEQ multiplex PCR, while TCRdb's copy carries only in-frame clones and drops some. In the table there are 200,000 or so clones, approximately 84% of which are singletons. The sample consisted of peripheral blood. The receptors were sampled from a man aged 35-49 years with active or convalescent COVID-19.

The chain has TRBV28 and TRBJ1-2; 7 bases map to TRBD1. V lost 9 bases to trimming and J lost 8 bases; unmatched junction nucleotides: 15. Germline values: CDR1 MDHEN, CDR2 SYDVKM. This CDR3 spans 14 amino acids. DNA for the CDR3: TGTGCCAGTTACGATTCCAAGGGGGCAGGGGGCTACACCTTC. This translates into CASYDSKGAGGYTF.

The rearrangement uses TRBV5-1 and TRBJ2-5, with D maybe TRBD2 (6 bases). The CDR3 length is 12 residues. V was cut by 4 bases and J by 5 bases, with 9 bases left in between. Germline V gives CDR1 SGHRS, CDR2 YFSETQ. Here the CDR3 DNA reads TGCGCCAGCAGCCCGGAGGGGGAGACCCAGTACTTC. Amino acids: CASSPEGETQYF. Looking up the rest from reference TRBV5-1 and TRBJ2-5 gives the full variable domain: KAGVTQTPRYLIKTRGQQVTLSCSPISGHRSVSWYQQTPGQGLQFLFEYFSETQRNKGNFPGRFSGRQFSNSRSEMNVSTLELGDSALYLCASSPEGETQYFGPGTRLLVL.

The V call is TRBV30, the J call TRBJ2-4; no reliable D call. Trimming pared 2 bases from V and 0 bases from J, leaving 17 bases between. Germline assignment: CDR1 GTSNPN and CDR2 SVGIG (reference sequence). The CDR3 is made up of 17 amino acids. This CDR3 is CAWSSKLETLAKNIQYF. Written as DNA, the CDR3 is TGTGCCTGGAGTTCCAAGTTGGAGACTCTAGCCAAAAACATTCAGTACTTC. The complete variable domain, with remaining parts taken from reference TRBV30 and TRBJ2-4, reads SQTIHQWPATLVQPVGSPLSLECTVEGTSNPNLYWYRQAAGRGLQLLFYSVGIGQISSEVPQNLSASRPQDRQFILSSKKLLLSDSGFYLCAWSSKLETLAKNIQYFGAGTRLSVL.

V and J are TRBV15 and TRBJ2-7, with 7 positions matching TRBD2. The V gene's germline CDR1 is LNHNV and CDR2 YYDKDF (reference sequence). V was pared by 0 bases and J by 6 bases, with 8 bases of the junction left unmatched. This CDR3 is built from 15 residues. The CDR3, as DNA: TGTGCCACCAGCAGAGATCCTGGGGGAGGGCGCGAGCAGTACTTC. It encodes CATSRDPGGGREQYF.

The rearrangement joins TRBV7-8 to TRBJ2-5, with D possibly being TRBD1 (5 bases). From germline, CDR1 is SGHVS and CDR2 FQNEAQ. Deletions cut 4 bases from V and 2 bases from J, with 20 bases between. The CDR3 has 17 amino acids. This chain's CDR3 is CASSSVFQGDIQETQYF. The DNA of the CDR3 is TGTGCCAGCAGCTCCGTGTTCCAGGGCGATATACAAGAGACCCAGTACTTC.

J is TRBJ1-2 and V is TRBV2, with 11 bases matching TRBD1. Germline CDR1 and CDR2: SNHLY and FYNNEI. The CDR3 contains 13 residues. V was pared by 7 bases and J by 7 bases, with 5 bases of the junction left unmatched. The CDR3 here is CASTGTGGGGYTF. The CDR3, as DNA: TGTGCCAGCACCGGGACAGGGGGAGGTGGCTACACCTTC.

The V gene is TRBV23-1, the J gene TRBJ1-1; 9 bases are shared with TRBD1. TRBV23-1 is labeled an ORF, and its function is uncertain. The CDR3 runs to 13 residues. V shed 0 bases, J shed 11 bases, and the junction held 4 bases outside the gene matches. CDR3 protein: CASSQSGDRAAFF. The CDR3 region has the DNA TGCGCCAGCAGTCAATCGGGGGACAGGGCCGCTTTCTTT.

The chain combines TRBV30 with TRBJ2-7, with TRBD2 identical over 7 bases. Germline-derived CDR1 and CDR2 are GTSNPN and SVGIG (reference sequence). The CDR3 covers 17 residues. V lost 7 bases to trimming and J lost 2 bases; unmatched junction nucleotides: 20. The CDR3 spells CAFTALSGIVGTYEQYF. The CDR3 bases are TGTGCCTTTACAGCACTAAGCGGGATAGTTGGGACCTACGAGCAGTACTTC.

This clone occurred once. The V call is TRBV11-3, the J call TRBJ2-7, with D possibly matching TRBD1 (6 bases). Germline CDR1 SGHNT, CDR2 YENEEA. Trimming removed 2 bases from V and 5 bases from J, with 7 bases in between. The CDR3 totals 12 residues. The CDR3 loop is CASSLQGNEQYF. The CDR3 DNA is TGTGCCAGCAGCTTACAGGGGAACGAGCAGTACTTC.

The chain couples TRBV6-5 to TRBJ2-1; D unclear. Germline values: CDR1 MNHEY, CDR2 SVGAGI. The V end lost 6 bases, the J end lost 12 bases, and 15 bases lay between the germline ends. The CDR3 contains 12 residues. The CDR3 nucleotides are TGTGCCAGCAGCCAAGCGACCAGTGGGCAGTTCTTC. It codes for CASSQATSGQFF.